Detailed here is one T cell receptor (beta chain). As yet, its antigen is unknown. V lost 3 bases and J lost 4, with 15 bases in between. The CDR3 runs to 15 residues. CDR1 and CDR2 from the germline V gene are MGHDK and SYGVNS. A minimum of 5 micrograms of total RNA was extracted per sample. Primers used in a second PCR of roughly 6 to 11 cycles were a sample-barcoded 5' primer and a J-beta primer mix. All cDNA molecules were each tagged by a template-switch adaptor with 12 random nucleotides. TCRdb ran MiXCR on the 5' RACE reads and lists one entry per CDR3 protein. The sample includes fewer than 1 million distinct CDR3 sequences, roughly 44% of them seen just once. The sample comes from a study of blood T cells in healthy people across ages. Study-wide findings and caveats: TCR beta diversity, measured per million T cells, fell in a roughly linear way with age.

Sequences were obtained from blood. The rearrangement links TRBV25-1 to TRBJ1-2, with no clear D. This TCR derives from a man in his sixties in good health. The CDR3 region has the DNA TGTGCCAGCAGTGATTTTGGTGAGGAGTTCTATGGCTACACCTTC. This codes for CASSDFGEEFYGYTF.